These 27 T cell receptor beta chains were all obtained from the same sample, sequenced in a study of blood T cells in healthy people across ages. A second PCR of roughly 7 to 11 cycles used a sample-barcoded 5' primer and a J-beta primer mix. MiXCR, applied by TCRdb to the 5' RACE reads, yields one record per CDR3 protein. The data show around 1,500,000 distinct CDR3 sequences, approximately 30% seen once. The source material was blood. Source of these receptors: a woman between 25 and 40 years old in good health.

This clonotype came up a few times. The chain employs TRBV7-2 and TRBJ2-1; TRBD2 agrees at 10 bases. The CDR3 is 14 amino acids. From germline, CDR1 is SGHTA and CDR2 FQGNSA. V trimming: 2 bases; J trimming: 12 bases; junction bases outside the gene matches: 7. CDR3 protein: CASSLQRGGPGQFF. In DNA form, the CDR3 reads TGTGCCAGCAGCTTACAGCGGGGGGGCCCCGGGCAGTTCTTC.

CDR3 region: CSATTSGEQYF. CDR3 DNA: TGCAGTGCTACGACTAGTGGTGAGCAGTACTTC. The gene calls are TRBV20-1 and TRBJ2-5; D perhaps matches TRBD2 (6 bases). Trimming took 4 bases from V and 11 from J, leaving 14 bases between them. The length of the CDR3 is 11 residues. Germline V gene sequence: CDR1 DFQATT, CDR2 SNEGSKA (reference sequence).

The chain is built from TRBV20-1 and TRBJ1-4; D possibly corresponds to TRBD1 (5 bases). CDR3 size: 13 residues. V dropped 8 bases and J dropped 8 bases, with 18 bases sitting between them. Looked up from germline, CDR1 is DFQATT and CDR2 is SNEGSKA (reference sequence). The CDR3 DNA reads TGCAGTACTACCGGGGGGGATGAAGAAAAACTGTTTTTT. This gives the protein CSTTGGDEEKLFF.

This clonotype was found a few times. At one of its ends the junction is not consistent with the germline gene, which may arise from a read error. The V call is TRBV7-2, the J call TRBJ2-7, with TRBD1 as a possible D gene (6 bases). CDR1 is SGHTA and CDR2 is FQGNSA in the germline V gene. CDR3 length: 15 amino acids. CDR3 in DNA: TGTGCCAGCGGCTTAGTAGGGGGTGGGGGCTACGAGCAGTACTTC. This encodes CASGLVGGGGYEQYF.

V is TRBV5-1 and J is TRBJ2-7; D is possibly TRBD2 (5 bases). The J call is doubtful: the DNA matches TRBJ2-4 better. Looked up from germline, CDR1 is SGHRS and CDR2 is YFSETQ. This CDR3 has 15 amino acids. CDR3 loop: CASRIGWNEGNIQYF. The CDR3 nucleotides are TGCGCCAGCAGGATCGGCTGGAATGAGGGAAACATTCAGTACTTC.

This clonotype was seen repeatedly, ten times or more. The chain has TRBV5-1 and TRBJ2-6; either TRBD1 or TRBD2 may fit D (5 bases each). In germline, CDR1 is SGHRS, CDR2 YFSETQ. This CDR3 region has 18 residues. Trimming left V 0 bases short and J 0 bases short, with 13 bases between. CDR3 region: CASSLDPGPRSGANVLTF. The CDR3 DNA reads as TGCGCCAGCAGCTTGGATCCGGGACCCCGCTCTGGGGCCAACGTCCTGACTTTC.

This clonotype has only one observation. The genes are TRBV19 and TRBJ2-5; unclear D gene. CDR3 size: 14 residues. Trimming pared 5 bases from V and 5 bases from J, leaving 15 bases between. Germline CDR1 LNHDA, CDR2 SQIVND (reference sequence). Here the CDR3 reads CASSPRSGAETQYF. DNA of the CDR3: TGTGCCAGTAGTCCCCGGTCAGGCGCGGAGACCCAGTACTTC.

The chain is built from TRBV2 and TRBJ2-5, with D possibly TRBD2 on 5 matching bases. CDR3 size: 17 residues. V was pared by 4 bases and J by 1 base, with 19 bases between. CDR1 SNHLY and CDR2 FYNNEI come from the germline V gene. This chain's CDR3 is CASSGPLERGFQETQYF. The CDR3 DNA sequence: TGTGCCAGCAGTGGCCCCCTAGAACGGGGTTTCCAAGAGACCCAGTACTTC.

This clonotype appeared a few times. The CDR3 nucleotides read TGTGCCAGCAGCTCAGGGGGGGGCCGGACAGGTGAGCAGTTCTTC. Its protein is CASSSGGGRTGEQFF. J is TRBJ2-1 and V is TRBV13; D is possibly TRBD1 or TRBD2 (7 bases each). The CDR3 contains 15 residues. V was cut by 4 bases and J by 9 bases, with 19 bases left in between. Germline V CDR1 and CDR2: PRHDT, FYEKMQ (reference sequence).

The CDR3 sequence is CASSLEASGGRMDTQYF. The CDR3, as DNA: TGTGCCAGCAGTTTAGAGGCTAGCGGGGGGCGAATGGATACGCAGTATTTT. The genes are TRBV12-3 or TRBV12-4 and TRBJ2-3, with TRBD2 matching over 11 bases. V shed 1 base and J 6 bases; nucleotides not matched to a gene: 9. This CDR3 region has 17 residues.

V usage is TRBV29-1 and J usage is TRBJ2-1, with D perhaps matching TRBD1 (7 bases). Trimming cost V 1 base and J 4 bases, with 17 bases left between them. The germline gives CDR1 SQVTM, CDR2 ANQGSEA. This CDR3 spans 16 amino acids. The chain's CDR3 is CSVEGLEGARYNEQFF. CDR3 nucleotides: TGCAGCGTTGAAGGTTTGGAGGGGGCAAGGTACAATGAGCAGTTCTTC.

The chain links TRBV20-1 to TRBJ2-1; a weak D match, TRBD2 (6 bases). This CDR3 has 14 residues. With 4 bases removed from V and 0 bases from J, the gap between germline ends came to 10 bases. Germline CDR1 DFQATT, CDR2 SNEGSKA (reference sequence). The CDR3 coding sequence is TGCAGTGCTAAGGCGGGAAGCTCCTACAATGAGCAGTTCTTC. The encoded protein is CSAKAGSSYNEQFF.

This chain joins TRBV20-1 and TRBJ2-3; 9 nucleotides agree with TRBD2. This CDR3 is 15 amino acids long. The V segment lost 0 bases and the J segment 2 bases; nucleotides outside the gene matches: 3. The germline gives CDR1 DFQATT, CDR2 SNEGSKA (reference sequence). CDR3 DNA sequence: TGCAGTGCTAGAGATAAGCGGGGGGACACAGATACGCAGTATTTT. Amino acids: CSARDKRGDTDTQYF.

The chain links TRBV5-1 to TRBJ2-5, with TRBD2 identical over 12 bases. Trimming removed 2 bases from V and 11 bases from J; junction bases left unmatched: 10. Germline CDR1 reads SGHRS; CDR2 reads YFSETQ. The length of the CDR3 is 15 residues. CDR3 in amino acids: CASSFPTSGGGEQYF. The DNA for the CDR3 is TGCGCCAGCAGCTTCCCGACTAGCGGGGGCGGTGAGCAGTACTTC.

This clonotype was picked up a small number of times. The chain carries TRBV6-5 and TRBJ2-5; D is unclear. CDR3 length: 14 residues. V shed 6 bases and J shed 5 bases, with 16 bases lying between them. Germline V gene sequence: CDR1 MNHEY, CDR2 SVGAGI. The CDR3 sequence: CASSRLLSDETQYF. Here the CDR3 DNA reads TGTGCCAGCAGCCGACTCCTTTCCGATGAGACCCAGTACTTC.

This clonotype was picked up many times. The chain employs TRBV29-1 and TRBJ2-7, with 7 nucleotides matching TRBD1. With V trimmed by 4 bases and J by 5 bases, 8 bases remained unmatched. This CDR3 region has 13 residues. CDR1 SQVTM and CDR2 ANQGSEA come from the germline V gene. In nucleotides, the CDR3 is TGCAGCGTTGCTAACAGGGGTACCCACGAGCAGTACTTC. It encodes CSVANRGTHEQYF.

This rearrangement joins TRBV10-2 to TRBJ2-7; 8 bases fit TRBD1. Germline lookup yields CDR1 WSHSY and CDR2 SAAADI. V trimming: 6 bases; J trimming: 12 bases; junction bases outside the gene matches: 7. This CDR3 spans 11 amino acids. CDR3 nucleotides: TGCGCCAGCAGGTTGGACAGGGATTTGTACTTC. Translating it yields CASRLDRDLYF.

The chain couples TRBV29-1 to TRBJ2-3; 8 bases match TRBD2. This CDR3 has 14 amino acids. The germline gives CDR1 SQVTM, CDR2 ANQGSEA. The junction had 8 bases not matched to a gene; V was cut back by 4 bases and J by 5 bases. CDR3 residues: CSVGRGGHGDTQYF. For the CDR3, the DNA is TGCAGCGTTGGGCGCGGGGGGCACGGAGATACGCAGTATTTT.

The J gene is TRBJ2-5, the V gene TRBV30; D remains ambiguous. The CDR3 has 10 amino acids. Germline V CDR1 and CDR2: GTSNPN, SVGIG (reference sequence). V gave up 7 bases and J gave up 11 bases, with 14 bases separating them. For the CDR3, the DNA is TGTGCCTATGAACTTGGAGAGCAGTACTTC. Translating it yields CAYELGEQYF.

This clonotype was observed a handful of times. This chain joins TRBV27 and TRBJ2-7; D is ambiguous. V was clipped by 4 bases and J by 1 base, with 8 bases between them. The CDR3 has 13 amino acids. The germline CDR1 and CDR2 sequences are MNHEY and SMNVEV (reference sequence). Here the CDR3 reads CASSSQTSYEQYF. CDR3 DNA sequence: TGTGCCAGCAGTTCTCAGACTTCCTACGAGCAGTACTTC.

The CDR3 DNA is TGTGCCAGCACCACCTCCGGGGGCGCAGGGTACGAGCAGTACTTC. As protein: CASTTSGGAGYEQYF. The chain joins TRBV12-3 or TRBV12-4 to TRBJ2-7, with D perhaps assigned TRBD1 or TRBD2 (6 bases each). The V gene lost 7 bases and the J gene lost 4 bases, with 20 bases spanning the gap. This CDR3 has 15 residues.

Regarding this clonotype: Just one base apart from a much larger clone, this may be a read error. The chain couples TRBV20-1 to TRBJ2-7; 8 bases match TRBD1. The V and J ends lost 0 bases and 4 bases, in that order; junction bases with no gene match: 8. Per germline, CDR1 DFQATT and CDR2 SNEGSKA (reference sequence). There are 15 residues in the CDR3. The CDR3 loop reads CSARDYQGALYEQYV. The CDR3 DNA reads TGCAGTGCTAGAGATTATCAGGGGGCGTTATACGAGCAGTACGTC.

The rearrangement uses TRBV10-3 and TRBJ2-7, with 11 bases fitting TRBD1. Germline CDR1 and CDR2: ENHRY and SYGVKD. The CDR3 contains 15 residues. J was trimmed by 6 bases and V by 8 bases; bases with no gene match: 12. CDR3: CAIGPGTGGLAEQYF. CDR3 in DNA: TGTGCCATCGGGCCCGGGACAGGGGGATTGGCCGAGCAGTACTTC.

The genes are TRBV3-1 and TRBJ2-7; no firm D call. V lost 0 bases and J 2 bases, leaving 11 bases between the germline ends. The V gene's germline CDR1 is LGHDT and CDR2 YNNKEL (reference sequence). The CDR3 is made up of 15 amino acids. The CDR3 DNA follows: TGTGCCAGCAGCCAAGATTTGATGACGCCCTACGAGCAGTACTTC. It is translated as CASSQDLMTPYEQYF.

On this clonotype itself: Since a much larger clone is just one base distant, this may be a read error. V and J are TRBV20-1 and TRBJ2-7; tentatively, D is TRBD2 (5 bases). Germline CDR1 DFQATT, CDR2 SNEGSKA (reference sequence). V was pared by 1 base and J by 3 bases, with 16 bases between. CDR3 length: 15 residues. CDR3 coding DNA: TGCAGTGCTAGAGCGACACTGCCAGGACTCTACGAGCAGTACTTC. Translation gives CSARATLPGLYEQYF.

This clonotype was seen ten or more times. The chain employs TRBV10-3 and TRBJ2-5; D is tentatively TRBD1 or TRBD2 (5 bases each). Germline V gene data show CDR1 as ENHRY and CDR2 as SYGVKD. V was trimmed by 3 bases and J by 5 bases, leaving 10 bases between them. This CDR3 comprises 13 residues. CDR3 amino acids: CAISDGAEETQYF. The CDR3 DNA reads as TGTGCCATCAGTGACGGGGCTGAGGAGACCCAGTACTTC.

This chain joins TRBV6-2 or TRBV6-3 and TRBJ2-1, with a tentative D call TRBD2 (7 bases). With 8 bases removed from V and 3 bases from J, the gap between germline ends came to 17 bases. This CDR3 has 15 amino acids. Germline V gene sequence: CDR1 MNHEY, CDR2 SVGEGT. Here the CDR3 DNA reads TGTGCCAGCCCAGGAGGGGGGGGGGTCTACAATGAGCAGTTCTTC. It is translated as CASPGGGGVYNEQFF.